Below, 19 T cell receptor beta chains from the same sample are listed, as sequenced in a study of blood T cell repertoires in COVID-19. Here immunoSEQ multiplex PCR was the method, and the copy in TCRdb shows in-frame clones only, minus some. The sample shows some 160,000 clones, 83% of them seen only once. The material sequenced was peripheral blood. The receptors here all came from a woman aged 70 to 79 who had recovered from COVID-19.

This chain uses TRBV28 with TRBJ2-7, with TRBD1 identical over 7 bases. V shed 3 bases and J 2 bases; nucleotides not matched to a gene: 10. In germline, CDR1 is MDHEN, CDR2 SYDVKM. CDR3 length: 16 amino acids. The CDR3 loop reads CASSLTGQVRTYEQYF. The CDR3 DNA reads TGTGCCAGCAGTTTGACCGGACAGGTCCGAACCTACGAGCAGTACTTC.

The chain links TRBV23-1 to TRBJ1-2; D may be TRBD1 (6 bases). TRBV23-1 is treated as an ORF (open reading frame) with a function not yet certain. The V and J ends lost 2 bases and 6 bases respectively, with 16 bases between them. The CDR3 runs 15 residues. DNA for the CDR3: TGCGCCAGCAGTCAAGGGGCAGGGGCGCAGGATGGCTACACCTTC. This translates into CASSQGAGAQDGYTF.

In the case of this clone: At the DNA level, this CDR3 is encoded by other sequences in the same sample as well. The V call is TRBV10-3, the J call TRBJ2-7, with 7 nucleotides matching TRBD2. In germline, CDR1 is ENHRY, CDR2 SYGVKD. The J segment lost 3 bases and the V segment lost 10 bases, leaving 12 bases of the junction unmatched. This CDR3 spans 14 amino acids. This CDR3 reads CATTKLAADYEQYF. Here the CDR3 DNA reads TGTGCCACTACAAAGCTAGCGGCCGACTACGAGCAGTACTTC.

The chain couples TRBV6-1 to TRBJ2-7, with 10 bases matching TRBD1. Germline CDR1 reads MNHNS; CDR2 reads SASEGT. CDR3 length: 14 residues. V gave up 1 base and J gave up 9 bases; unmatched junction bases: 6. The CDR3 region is CASSEVGTGARQYF. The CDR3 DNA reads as TGTGCCAGCAGTGAAGTGGGGACAGGGGCAAGGCAGTACTTC.

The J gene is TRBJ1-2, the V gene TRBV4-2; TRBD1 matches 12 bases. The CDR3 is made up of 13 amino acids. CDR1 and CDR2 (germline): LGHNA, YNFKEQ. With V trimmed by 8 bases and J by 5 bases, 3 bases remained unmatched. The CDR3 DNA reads TGTGCCAGCCGGGGACAGGGGGCGTATGGCTACACCTTC. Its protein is CASRGQGAYGYTF.

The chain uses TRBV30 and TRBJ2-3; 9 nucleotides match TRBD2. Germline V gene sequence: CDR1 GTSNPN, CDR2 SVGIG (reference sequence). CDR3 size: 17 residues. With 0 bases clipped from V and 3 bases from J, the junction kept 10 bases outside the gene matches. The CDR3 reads CAWSVGRGGVWTDTQYF. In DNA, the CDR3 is TGTGCCTGGAGTGTGGGGCGGGGGGGCGTTTGGACAGATACGCAGTATTTT. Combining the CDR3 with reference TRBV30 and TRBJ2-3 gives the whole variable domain SQTIHQWPATLVQPVGSPLSLECTVEGTSNPNLYWYRQAAGRGLQLLFYSVGIGQISSEVPQNLSASRPQDRQFILSSKKLLLSDSGFYLCAWSVGRGGVWTDTQYFGPGTRLTVL.

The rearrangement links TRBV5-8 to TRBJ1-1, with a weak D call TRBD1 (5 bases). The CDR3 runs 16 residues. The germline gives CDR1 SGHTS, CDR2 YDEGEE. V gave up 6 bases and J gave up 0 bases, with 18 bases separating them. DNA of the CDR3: TGTGCCAGCACCCGATGGGGGGGAGGCCTGAACACTGAAGCTTTCTTT. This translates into CASTRWGGGLNTEAFF.

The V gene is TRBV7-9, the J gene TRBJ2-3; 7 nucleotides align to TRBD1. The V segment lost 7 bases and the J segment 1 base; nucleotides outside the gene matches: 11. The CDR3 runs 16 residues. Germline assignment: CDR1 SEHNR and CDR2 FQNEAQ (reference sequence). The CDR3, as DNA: TGTGCCAGCACACCGAGGGGGCATATCGGCACAGATACGCAGTATTTT. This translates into CASTPRGHIGTDTQYF.

In DNA form, the CDR3 reads TGCGCCAGCAGAGTAACAGGGGGCAACGGAAACACCATATATTTT. Residues: CASRVTGGNGNTIYF. This chain links TRBV5-1 with TRBJ1-3; TRBD1 matches 9 bases. Germline-derived CDR1 and CDR2 are SGHRS and YFSETQ. CDR3 size: 15 residues. J gave up 4 bases and V 5 bases, and 7 bases lay outside the gene matches.

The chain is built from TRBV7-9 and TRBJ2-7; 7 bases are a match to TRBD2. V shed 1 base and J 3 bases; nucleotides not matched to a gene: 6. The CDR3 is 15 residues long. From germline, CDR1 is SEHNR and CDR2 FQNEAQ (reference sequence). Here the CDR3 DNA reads TGTGCCAGCAGCTTAGGGGCGGGCGGGGGCTACGAGCAGTACTTC. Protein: CASSLGAGGGYEQYF.

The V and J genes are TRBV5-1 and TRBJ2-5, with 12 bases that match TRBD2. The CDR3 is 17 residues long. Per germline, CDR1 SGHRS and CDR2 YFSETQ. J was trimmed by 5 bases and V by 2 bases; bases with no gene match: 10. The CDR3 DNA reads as TGCGCCAGCAGCTTAACCCTAGCGGGGGGGCCTGGGGAGACCCAGTACTTC. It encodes CASSLTLAGGPGETQYF.

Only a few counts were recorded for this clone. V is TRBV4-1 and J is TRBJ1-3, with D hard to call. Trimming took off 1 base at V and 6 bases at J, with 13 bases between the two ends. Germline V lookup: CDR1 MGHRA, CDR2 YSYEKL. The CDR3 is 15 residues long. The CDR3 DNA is TGCGCCAGCAGCCAAGGGGTAGGGAGGGAAAACACCATATATTTT. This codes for CASSQGVGRENTIYF.

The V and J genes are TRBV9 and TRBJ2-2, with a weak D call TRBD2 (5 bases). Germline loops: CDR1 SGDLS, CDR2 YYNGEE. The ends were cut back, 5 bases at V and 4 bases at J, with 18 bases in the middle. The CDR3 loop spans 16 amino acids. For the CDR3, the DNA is TGTGCCAGCAGGACCGACGCTGCGGGCACCACCGGGGAGCTGTTTTTT. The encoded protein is CASRTDAAGTTGELFF.

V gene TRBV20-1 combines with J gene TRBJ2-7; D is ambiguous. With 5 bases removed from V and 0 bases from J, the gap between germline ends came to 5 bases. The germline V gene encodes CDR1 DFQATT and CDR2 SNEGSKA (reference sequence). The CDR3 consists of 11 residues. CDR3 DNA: TGCAGTGCTCCGGTCTCCTACGAGCAGTACTTC. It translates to CSAPVSYEQYF.

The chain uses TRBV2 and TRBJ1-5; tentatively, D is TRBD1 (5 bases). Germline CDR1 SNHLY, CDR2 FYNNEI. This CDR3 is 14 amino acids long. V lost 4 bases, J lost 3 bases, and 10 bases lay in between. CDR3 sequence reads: CASSGTTLNQPQHF. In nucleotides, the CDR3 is TGTGCCAGCAGTGGGACAACCCTCAATCAGCCCCAGCATTTT.

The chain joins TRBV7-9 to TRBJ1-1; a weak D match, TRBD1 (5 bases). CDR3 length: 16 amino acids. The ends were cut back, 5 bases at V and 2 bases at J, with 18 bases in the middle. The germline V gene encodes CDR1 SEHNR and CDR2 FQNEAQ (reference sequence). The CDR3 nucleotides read TGTGCCAGCAGCCCCCCTCTCGCCAGGGCAAACACTGAAGCTTTCTTT. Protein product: CASSPPLARANTEAFF.

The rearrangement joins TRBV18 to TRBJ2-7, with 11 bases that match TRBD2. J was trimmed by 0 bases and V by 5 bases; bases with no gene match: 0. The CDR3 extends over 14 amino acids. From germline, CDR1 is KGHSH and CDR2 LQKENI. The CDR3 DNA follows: TGTGCCAGCTCAGGGACTAGCGGCTCCTACGAGCAGTACTTC. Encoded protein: CASSGTSGSYEQYF. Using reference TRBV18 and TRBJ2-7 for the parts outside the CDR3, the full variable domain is NAGVMQNPRHLVRRRGQEARLRCSPMKGHSHVYWYRQLPEEGLKFMVYLQKENIIDESGMPKERFSAEFPKEGPSILRIQQVVRGDSAAYFCASSGTSGSYEQYFGPGTRLTVT.

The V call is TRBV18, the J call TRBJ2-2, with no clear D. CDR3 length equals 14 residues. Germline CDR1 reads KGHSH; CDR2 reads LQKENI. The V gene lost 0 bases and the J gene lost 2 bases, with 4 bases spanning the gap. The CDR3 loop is CASSPPTNTGELFF. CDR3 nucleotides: TGTGCCAGCTCACCACCGACAAACACCGGGGAGCTGTTTTTT.

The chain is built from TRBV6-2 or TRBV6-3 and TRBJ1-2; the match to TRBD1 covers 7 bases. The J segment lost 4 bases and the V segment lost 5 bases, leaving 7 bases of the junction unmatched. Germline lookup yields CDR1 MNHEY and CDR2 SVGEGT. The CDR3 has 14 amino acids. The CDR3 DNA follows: TGTGCCAGCAGTCACGACAGGGAAGCCTATGGCTACACCTTC. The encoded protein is CASSHDREAYGYTF.